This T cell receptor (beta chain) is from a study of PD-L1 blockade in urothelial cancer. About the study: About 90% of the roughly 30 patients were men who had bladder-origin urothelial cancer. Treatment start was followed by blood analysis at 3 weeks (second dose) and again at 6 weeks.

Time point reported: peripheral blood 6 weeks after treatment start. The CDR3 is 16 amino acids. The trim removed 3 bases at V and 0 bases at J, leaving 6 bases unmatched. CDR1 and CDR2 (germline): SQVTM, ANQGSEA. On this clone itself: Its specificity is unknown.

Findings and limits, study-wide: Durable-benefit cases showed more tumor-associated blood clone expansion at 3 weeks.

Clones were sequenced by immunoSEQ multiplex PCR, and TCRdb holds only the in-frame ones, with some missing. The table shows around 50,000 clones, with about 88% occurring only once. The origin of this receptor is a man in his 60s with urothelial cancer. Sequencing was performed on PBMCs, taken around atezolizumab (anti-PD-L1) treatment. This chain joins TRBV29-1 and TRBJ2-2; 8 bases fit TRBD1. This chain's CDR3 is CSVDLGQASNTGELFF. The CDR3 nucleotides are TGCAGCGTTGACTTGGGACAGGCTTCGAACACCGGGGAGCTGTTTTTT.